The source of this T cell receptor beta chain is a study of blood T cell repertoires in COVID-19. Study-level background: Samples representing acute and convalescent COVID-19 were sourced from the United States, Italy and Spain. Sources were T cells, B-cell-depleted T cells, or PBMCs; the material itself was cDNA or gDNA.

The germline V gene has CDR1 SEHNR and CDR2 FQNEAQ (reference sequence). This CDR3 has 13 residues. Trimming stripped 10 bases from V and 2 bases from J, with 12 bases between. Authors' data handling: Reference gene primer amplification gave estimated nucleated cell counts. TCRdb's table, derived via immunoSEQ multiplex PCR, lists solely in-frame clones and lacks some. V and J calls and clone size are those listed in that table; D and trimming were worked out from the DNA. The sample holds 250,000 or so clones, about four fifths seen once. The sequence came from a man older than 75 with acute or convalescent COVID-19. Sequenced sample: peripheral blood. V usage is TRBV7-9 and J usage is TRBJ1-5; TRBD1 is a possible D gene (5 bases). The CDR3 region is CAIQDGRNQPQHF. CDR3 DNA: TGTGCCATACAGGATGGTCGCAATCAGCCCCAGCATTTT.